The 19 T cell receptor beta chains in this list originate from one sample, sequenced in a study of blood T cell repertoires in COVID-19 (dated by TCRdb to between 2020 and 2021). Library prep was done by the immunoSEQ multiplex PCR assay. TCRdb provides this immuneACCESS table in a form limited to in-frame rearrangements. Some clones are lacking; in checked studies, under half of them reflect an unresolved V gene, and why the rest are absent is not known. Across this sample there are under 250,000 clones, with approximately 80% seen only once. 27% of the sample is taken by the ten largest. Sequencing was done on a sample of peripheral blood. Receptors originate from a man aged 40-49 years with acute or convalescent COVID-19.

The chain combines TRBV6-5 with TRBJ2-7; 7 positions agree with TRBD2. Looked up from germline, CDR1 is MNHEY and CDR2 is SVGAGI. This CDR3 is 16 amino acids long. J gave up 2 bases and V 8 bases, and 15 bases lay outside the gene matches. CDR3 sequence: CASRSPHAGDTYEQYF. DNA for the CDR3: TGTGCCAGCCGTTCGCCCCACGCGGGAGACACCTACGAGCAGTACTTC.

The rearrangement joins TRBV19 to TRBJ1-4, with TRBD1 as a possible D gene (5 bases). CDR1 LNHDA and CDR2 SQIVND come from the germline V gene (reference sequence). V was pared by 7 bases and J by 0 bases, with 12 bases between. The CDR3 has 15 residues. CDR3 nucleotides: TGTGCCAGTAAGCCAGGGCCGGCAACTAATGAAAAACTGTTTTTT. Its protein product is CASKPGPATNEKLFF.

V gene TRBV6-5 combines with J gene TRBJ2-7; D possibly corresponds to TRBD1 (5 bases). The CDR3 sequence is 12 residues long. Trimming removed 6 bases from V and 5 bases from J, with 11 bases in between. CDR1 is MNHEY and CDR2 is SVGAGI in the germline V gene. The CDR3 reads CASRGVRHEQYF. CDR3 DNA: TGTGCCAGCAGAGGGGTGAGGCACGAGCAGTACTTC.

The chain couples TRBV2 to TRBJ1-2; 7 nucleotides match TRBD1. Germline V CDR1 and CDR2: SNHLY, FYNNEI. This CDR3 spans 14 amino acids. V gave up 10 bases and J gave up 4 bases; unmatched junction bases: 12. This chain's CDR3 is CATTGARSTYGYTF. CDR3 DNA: TGTGCCACCACAGGGGCCAGATCTACCTATGGCTACACCTTC.

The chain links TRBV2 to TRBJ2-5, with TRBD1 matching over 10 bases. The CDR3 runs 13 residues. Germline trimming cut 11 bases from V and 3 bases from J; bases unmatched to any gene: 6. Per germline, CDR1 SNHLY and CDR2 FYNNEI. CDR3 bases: TGTGCCGGGGGGACAGGGGAAAAAGAGACCCAGTACTTC. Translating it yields CAGGTGEKETQYF.

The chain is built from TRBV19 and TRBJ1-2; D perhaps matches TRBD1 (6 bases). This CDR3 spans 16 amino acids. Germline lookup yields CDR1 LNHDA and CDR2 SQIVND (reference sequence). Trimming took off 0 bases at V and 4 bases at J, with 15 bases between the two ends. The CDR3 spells CASSIDPTGQPYGYTF. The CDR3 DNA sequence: TGTGCCAGTAGTATAGACCCCACAGGGCAACCCTATGGCTACACCTTC. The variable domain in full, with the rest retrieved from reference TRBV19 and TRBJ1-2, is DGGITQSPKYLFRKEGQNVTLSCEQNLNHDAMYWYRQDPGQGLRLIYYSQIVNDFQKGDIAEGYSVSREKKESFPLTVTSAQKNPTAFYLCASSIDPTGQPYGYTFGSGTRLTVV.

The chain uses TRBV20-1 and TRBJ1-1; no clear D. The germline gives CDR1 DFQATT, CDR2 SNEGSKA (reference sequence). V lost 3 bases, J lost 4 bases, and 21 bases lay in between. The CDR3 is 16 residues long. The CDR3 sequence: CSASSLTYGSLTEAFF. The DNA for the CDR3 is TGCAGTGCTAGTAGTTTAACTTACGGTTCTCTCACTGAAGCTTTCTTT.

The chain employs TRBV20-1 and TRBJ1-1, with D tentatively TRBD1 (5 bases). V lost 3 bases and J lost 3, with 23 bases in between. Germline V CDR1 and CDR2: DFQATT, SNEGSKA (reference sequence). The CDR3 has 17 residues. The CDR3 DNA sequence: TGCAGTGCTAGTAGACACCGGGGGGGATTGCTCGACACTGAAGCTTTCTTT. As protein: CSASRHRGGLLDTEAFF.

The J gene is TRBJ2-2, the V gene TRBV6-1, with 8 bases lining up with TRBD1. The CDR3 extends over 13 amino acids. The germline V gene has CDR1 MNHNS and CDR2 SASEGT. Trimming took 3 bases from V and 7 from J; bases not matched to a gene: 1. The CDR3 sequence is CASSEDRVGELFF. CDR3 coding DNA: TGTGCCAGCAGTGAGGACAGGGTCGGGGAGCTGTTTTTT.

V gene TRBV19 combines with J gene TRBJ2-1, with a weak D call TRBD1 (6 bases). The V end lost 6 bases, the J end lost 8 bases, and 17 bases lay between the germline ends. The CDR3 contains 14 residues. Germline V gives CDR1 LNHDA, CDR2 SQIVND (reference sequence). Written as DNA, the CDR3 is TGTGCCAGTAGACACACTACAGGGACCCATGAGCAGTTCTTC. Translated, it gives CASRHTTGTHEQFF.

The CDR3 bases are TGCAGCGTTGAAGAGGCCCTGGAAGCTTTCTTT. Its translation: CSVEEALEAFF. The chain uses TRBV29-1 and TRBJ1-1; D is unresolved. V gave up 0 bases and J gave up 8 bases, with 7 bases separating them. In germline, CDR1 is SQVTM, CDR2 ANQGSEA. The CDR3 covers 11 residues. The full variable domain, its missing parts supplied by reference TRBV29-1 and TRBJ1-1, is SAVISQKPSRDICQRGTSLTIQCQVDSQVTMMFWYRQQPGQSLTLIATANQGSEATYESGFVIDKFPISRPNLTFSTLTVSNMSPEDSSIYLCSVEEALEAFFGQGTRLTVV.

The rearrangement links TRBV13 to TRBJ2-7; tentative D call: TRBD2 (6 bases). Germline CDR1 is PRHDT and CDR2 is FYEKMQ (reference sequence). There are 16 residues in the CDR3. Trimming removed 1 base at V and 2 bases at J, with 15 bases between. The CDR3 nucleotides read TGTGCCAGCAGCTTAGAAGGTTCTAGCGAGCCCTACGAGCAGTACTTC. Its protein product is CASSLEGSSEPYEQYF.

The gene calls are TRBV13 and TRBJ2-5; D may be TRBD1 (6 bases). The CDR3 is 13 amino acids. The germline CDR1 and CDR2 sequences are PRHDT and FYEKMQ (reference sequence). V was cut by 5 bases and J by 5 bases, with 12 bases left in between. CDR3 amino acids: CASSVRGGETQYF. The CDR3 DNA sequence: TGTGCCAGCAGCGTCAGGGGCGGGGAGACCCAGTACTTC.

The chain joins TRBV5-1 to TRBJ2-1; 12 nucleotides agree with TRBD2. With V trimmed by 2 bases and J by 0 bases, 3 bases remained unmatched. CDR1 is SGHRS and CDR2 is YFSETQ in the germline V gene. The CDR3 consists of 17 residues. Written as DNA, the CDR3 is TGCGCCAGCAGCTTACTAGCGGGAGGAAGCTCCTACAATGAGCAGTTCTTC. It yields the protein CASSLLAGGSSYNEQFF.

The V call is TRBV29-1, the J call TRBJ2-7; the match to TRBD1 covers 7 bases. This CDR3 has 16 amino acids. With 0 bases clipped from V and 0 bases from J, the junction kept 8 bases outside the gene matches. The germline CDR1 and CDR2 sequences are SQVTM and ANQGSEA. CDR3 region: CSVEDRQGESSYEQYF. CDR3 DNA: TGCAGCGTTGAAGATCGACAGGGCGAAAGCTCCTACGAGCAGTACTTC.

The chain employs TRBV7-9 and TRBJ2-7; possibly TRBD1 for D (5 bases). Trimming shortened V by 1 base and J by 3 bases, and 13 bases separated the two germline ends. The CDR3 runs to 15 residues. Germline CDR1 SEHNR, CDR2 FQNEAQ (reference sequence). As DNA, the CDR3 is TGTGCCAGCAGCTTAGTCGGTGACAGCAGCTACGAGCAGTACTTC. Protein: CASSLVGDSSYEQYF. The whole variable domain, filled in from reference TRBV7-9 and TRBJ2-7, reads DTGVSQNPRHKITKRGQNVTFRCDPISEHNRLYWYRQTLGQGPEFLTYFQNEAQLEKSRLLSDRFSAERPKGSFSTLEIQRTEQGDSAMYLCASSLVGDSSYEQYFGPGTRLTVT.

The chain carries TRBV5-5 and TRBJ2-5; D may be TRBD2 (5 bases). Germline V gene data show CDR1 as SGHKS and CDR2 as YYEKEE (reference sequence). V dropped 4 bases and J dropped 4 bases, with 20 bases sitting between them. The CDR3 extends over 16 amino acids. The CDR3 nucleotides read TGTGCCAGCAGCCTCCTAGTGAGGGAGCTCCCAGAGACCCAGTACTTC. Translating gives CASSLLVRELPETQYF.

The CDR3 sequence: CASSSTDRASNQPQHF. DNA for the CDR3: TGTGCCAGCAGCTCCACGGACAGGGCAAGCAATCAGCCCCAGCATTTT. The chain combines TRBV7-9 with TRBJ1-5; TRBD1 matches 8 bases. The V gene's germline CDR1 is SEHNR and CDR2 FQNEAQ (reference sequence). Losses at the gene ends were 4 bases for V and 1 base for J; bases not matched to a gene: 6. CDR3 length: 16 amino acids.

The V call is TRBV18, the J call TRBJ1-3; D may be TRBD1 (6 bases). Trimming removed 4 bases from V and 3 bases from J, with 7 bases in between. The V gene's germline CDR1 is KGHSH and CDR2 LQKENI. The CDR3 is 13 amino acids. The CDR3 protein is CASSQGVGNTIYF. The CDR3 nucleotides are TGTGCCAGCTCACAGGGGGTTGGAAACACCATATATTTT.